This TCR beta chain was sequenced for a study of control samples from healthy donors and cancer patients. CDR3 length equals 17 residues. V dropped 4 bases and J dropped 0; count of bases not matched to a gene: 11. Germline V CDR1 and CDR2: SGHDT, YYEEEE. This clone was recorded only once. Produced via immunoSEQ multiplex PCR; TCRdb's table is partial and in-frame only. Of 150,000 or so clones in the sample, just under 95% were seen once. The sample comprised blood. The chain carries TRBV5-6 and TRBJ2-3; 7 bases line up with TRBD1. This sequence was found in a woman aged 60-75 years in good health. The CDR3, as DNA: TGTGCCAGCAGCCGAAGAACCACAGGGGCTAGCACAGATACGCAGTATTTT. It codes for CASSRRTTGASTDTQYF.